This T cell receptor beta chain was recovered during a study of blood T cell repertoires in COVID-19. Across the study: There were acute and convalescent COVID-19 samples, and they came from the United States, Italy and Spain. T cells, B-cell-depleted T cells, or PBMCs provided the cDNA or gDNA that served as material.

Trimming took 0 bases from V and 5 from J, leaving 14 bases between them. CDR1 SGDLS and CDR2 YYNGEE come from the germline V gene. This CDR3 region has 15 residues. In regard to this clone: The sample holds other DNA sequences that translate to the same CDR3.

Original processing notes: Estimation of nucleated cell counts relied on the amplification of reference gene primers. Libraries were prepared by immunoSEQ multiplex PCR; TCRdb keeps only in-frame clonotypes and omits some of them. V, J and clone size are those of that table, while D and trimming were read from the DNA. Altogether under 200,000 clones are present, about 85% being singletons, with the ten largest covering 9.8%. Sequencing was performed on peripheral blood. The chain couples TRBV9 to TRBJ2-5, with a weak D call TRBD2 (6 bases). The sequence was collected from a woman aged 80 or over with acute or convalescent COVID-19. The CDR3 bases are TGTGCCAGCAGCGTAGATAGCGGCCGGGGGGAGACCCAGTACTTC. Protein sequence: CASSVDSGRGETQYF.